These 23 T cell receptor beta chains were all obtained from the same sample, sequenced in a study of Graves' ophthalmopathy and Graves' hyperthyroidism (dated 2018 in TCRdb). Sequencing was performed on an Illumina HiSeq 2000. TCR beta CDR3 regions were amplified from RNA transcripts for repertoire sequencing. The first round was an RT-PCR using HTBI primers with the Qiagen OneStep RT-PCR kit, and this first round was followed by a second-round multiplex PCR, then size selection and purification. TCRdb applied fastp at Q25 and MiXCR to the public reads, then kept only in-frame beta chains. Every CDR3 protein is listed once, alongside the most common genes and DNA of its rows. The sample has 740,000 or so distinct CDR3 sequences on record, roughly 41% of them singletons. The ten largest clones capture about 40% of the sample. Sequencing was performed on peripheral blood. The receptors were gathered from an adult man with Graves' ophthalmopathy.

This clonotype has just a few counts. CDR3 coding DNA: TGCGCCAGCAGTTCTACAGGGGGCAACGTCTATGGCTACACCTTC. This encodes CASSSTGGNVYGYTF. This sequence joins TRBV5-1 and TRBJ1-2; 9 bases align to TRBD1. The CDR3 is 15 amino acids. Germline CDR1 SGHRS, CDR2 YFSETQ. V lost 5 bases, J lost 4 bases, and 9 bases stayed unmatched.

J is TRBJ2-3 and V is TRBV25-1; a weak D match, TRBD1 (5 bases). Looked up from germline, CDR1 is MGHDK and CDR2 is SYGVNS. Trimming took off 3 bases at V and 4 bases at J, with 8 bases between the two ends. This CDR3 is 13 amino acids long. The CDR3 loop reads CASSDRAADTQYF. The CDR3 coding sequence is TGTGCCAGCAGTGACAGGGCAGCAGATACGCAGTATTTT.

This clonotype was seen only a few times. The chain links TRBV20-1 to TRBJ2-7; 9 bases match TRBD2. The germline gives CDR1 DFQATT, CDR2 SNEGSKA (reference sequence). The ends lost 6 bases at V and 0 bases at J; junction bases unmatched: 3. The CDR3 is 13 amino acids. The CDR3 bases are TGCAGTGCCGGCGGGAGGGCCTCCTACGAGCAGTACTTC. As protein: CSAGGRASYEQYF.

This clonotype was observed at least ten times. The CDR3, as DNA: TGCAGCGACCTAGCCCGGGACAGGGGGCTGAGCGGCTACACCTTC. It translates to CSDLARDRGLSGYTF. The chain links TRBV29-1 to TRBJ1-2; 12 bases fit TRBD1. Germline assignment: CDR1 SQVTM and CDR2 ANQGSEA. V lost 7 bases and J lost 8; bases outside the gene matches: 14. The CDR3 is 15 amino acids.

This clonotype was counted a single time. The chain couples TRBV2 to TRBJ2-5; TRBD1 agrees at 10 bases. Trimming at V came to 2 bases and at J to 4 bases, leaving 16 bases not matched to a gene. This CDR3 contains 19 residues. The germline CDR1 and CDR2 sequences are SNHLY and FYNNEI. The CDR3 nucleotides are TGTGCCAGCAGTGAAACTGGACAGGGGGTTTCTTTTGGTGGAGAGACCCAGTACTTC. It translates to CASSETGQGVSFGGETQYF.

With regard to this clonotype: At one of its ends the junction is not consistent with the germline gene, which may arise from a read error. The chain uses TRBV29-1 and TRBJ2-5, with D uncertain. The germline V gene encodes CDR1 SQVTM and CDR2 ANQGSEA. The CDR3 extends over 12 amino acids. In DNA form, the CDR3 reads TGCAGCGTTGAAAGGCTCCAAGGGACCCAGTACTTC. Its protein is CSVERLQGTQYF.

This clonotype turned up a few times. A read error may produce the germline difference seen at one junction end. The CDR3 bases are TGTGCCAGCAGGGAAAGGGGGCGAGCACCCCTCCACTTT. It yields the protein CASRERGRAPLHF. V gene TRBV10-2 combines with J gene TRBJ1-6; the match to TRBD1 covers 7 bases. Germline V CDR1 and CDR2: WSHSY, SAAADI. This CDR3 is built from 13 residues.

In the case of this clonotype: A read error is possible here, since a much larger clone lies one base away. The J gene is TRBJ1-2, the V gene TRBV15; D unresolved. The CDR3 covers 13 residues. Germline CDR1 is LNHNV and CDR2 is YYDKDF (reference sequence). Trimming cost V 5 bases and J 8 bases, with 15 bases left between them. This CDR3 reads CATSLDSRRGYTF. The CDR3 nucleotides are TGTGCCACCAGCTTAGATTCCAGACGCGGCTACACCTTC.

Turning to this clonotype: The junction departs from the called germline gene at one end, perhaps through a read error. The V call is TRBV10-2, the J call TRBJ1-5; 8 nucleotides match TRBD1. This CDR3 comprises 15 residues. Germline V CDR1 and CDR2: WSHSY, SAAADI. The CDR3 DNA reads TGTGCCAGCAGTCGTCTCGGACAGGGAGGTCGGCCCCAGCATTTT. It codes for CASSRLGQGGRPQHF.

The chain links TRBV6-5 to TRBJ2-7; D not certain. CDR1 and CDR2 from the germline V gene are MNHEY and SVGAGI. V gave up 0 bases and J gave up 4 bases, with 13 bases separating them. This CDR3 region has 15 residues. The CDR3 sequence: CASSYSAAAPYEQYF. CDR3 DNA: TGTGCCAGCAGTTACTCCGCCGCAGCCCCTTACGAGCAGTACTTC.

At least ten counts were recorded for this clonotype. The chain joins TRBV29-1 to TRBJ1-1; D perhaps matches TRBD1 (6 bases). From germline, CDR1 is SQVTM and CDR2 ANQGSEA. Trimming cost V 3 bases and J 0 bases, with 11 bases left between them. This CDR3 region has 14 residues. CDR3 loop: CSVDYREMNTEAFF. The CDR3 coding sequence is TGCAGCGTTGACTACAGGGAAATGAACACTGAAGCTTTCTTT.

The CDR3 DNA is TGCAGCGTTGTAGTGTCGCGGGGCAGCGAGAACACCATATATTTT. It codes for CSVVVSRGSENTIYF. The chain links TRBV29-1 to TRBJ1-3; maybe TRBD1 (5 bases). The germline V and J ends were trimmed by 4 bases and 7 bases, with 20 bases remaining between them. The CDR3 extends over 15 amino acids. CDR1 is SQVTM, CDR2 ANQGSEA, per germline.

The J gene is TRBJ2-7, the V gene TRBV20-1, with 7 bases lining up with TRBD1. Losses at the gene ends were 3 bases for V and 3 bases for J; bases not matched to a gene: 8. Looked up from germline, CDR1 is DFQATT and CDR2 is SNEGSKA (reference sequence). This CDR3 is 14 amino acids long. The CDR3 nucleotides read TGCAGTGCTAGTCAACACGACAGGGTCTACGAGCAGTACTTC. Residues: CSASQHDRVYEQYF.

The rearrangement uses TRBV9 and TRBJ1-6, with D possibly matching TRBD1 (5 bases). V was clipped by 4 bases and J by 10 bases, with 9 bases between them. Germline V gene lookup returns CDR1 SGDLS and CDR2 YYNGEE. This CDR3 is 12 amino acids long. The CDR3 region has the DNA TGTGCCAGCAGCCCCGGGGCATCACCCCTCCACTTT. Amino acid sequence: CASSPGASPLHF.

The gene calls are TRBV29-1 and TRBJ1-2; 8 bases fit TRBD1. Looked up from germline, CDR1 is SQVTM and CDR2 is ANQGSEA. Unmatched junction bases numbered 4, after V lost 3 bases and J lost 4 bases. This CDR3 comprises 13 residues. CDR3 loop: CSVDSGTGYGYTF. Written as DNA, the CDR3 is TGCAGCGTTGACAGCGGGACAGGCTATGGCTACACCTTC.

This clonotype came up a few times. The gene calls are TRBV7-9 and TRBJ1-3; 7 bases line up with TRBD1. V lost 6 bases and J lost 1; bases outside the gene matches: 9. This CDR3 spans 16 amino acids. Germline CDR1 SEHNR, CDR2 FQNEAQ (reference sequence). Here the CDR3 DNA reads TGTGCCAGCAGAAATACAGGGGCTAGGTCTGGAAACACCATATATTTT. Amino acid sequence: CASRNTGARSGNTIYF.

The rearrangement uses TRBV29-1 and TRBJ2-5; 11 nucleotides align to TRBD1. The end of the DNA aligns better with TRBJ2-4, so the J call may be wrong. CDR3 length: 13 residues. Germline-derived CDR1 and CDR2 are SQVTM and ANQGSEA. The CDR3 here is CSVVGTGGIIQYF. CDR3 nucleotide sequence: TGCAGCGTTGTCGGGACAGGGGGTATCATTCAGTACTTC.

J is TRBJ2-5 and V is TRBV7-2, with 7 bases that match TRBD1. Germline CDR1 SGHTA, CDR2 FQGNSA. The CDR3 loop spans 19 amino acids. V shed 0 bases, J shed 1 base, and the junction held 14 bases outside the gene matches. This CDR3 reads CASSLAGTGVGNVQETQYF. CDR3 coding DNA: TGTGCCAGCAGCTTAGCAGGCACAGGGGTCGGGAACGTCCAAGAGACCCAGTACTTC. Variable domain in full (rest from reference TRBV7-2 and TRBJ2-5): GAGVSQSPSNKVTEKGKDVELRCDPISGHTALYWYRQSLGQGLEFLIYFQGNSAPDKSGLPSDRFSAERTGGSVSTLTIQRTQQEDSAVYLCASSLAGTGVGNVQETQYFGPGTRLLVL.

As regards this clonotype: A much larger clone differs by one base, so this may be a read error. V gene TRBV7-9 combines with J gene TRBJ2-2; D possibly matches TRBD1 or TRBD2 (5 bases each). The CDR3 is 13 amino acids. Germline V CDR1 and CDR2: SEHNR, FQNEAQ (reference sequence). V was pared by 6 bases and J by 4 bases, with 9 bases between. The CDR3 here is CASRSGPTGELFF. In DNA, the CDR3 is TGTGCCAGCAGATCGGGACCCACCGGGGAGCTGTTTTTT.

This clonotype was picked up many times. The chain combines TRBV2 with TRBJ2-7; 7 bases agree with TRBD1. The CDR3 spans 13 residues. With 8 bases clipped from V and 2 bases from J, the junction kept 6 bases outside the gene matches. CDR1 and CDR2 from the germline V gene are SNHLY and FYNNEI. As DNA, the CDR3 is TGTGCCAGCCACCGGGACAGCCCCTACGAGCAGTACTTC. It translates to CASHRDSPYEQYF.

This clonotype showed up many times. The chain links TRBV9 to TRBJ1-3; D uncertain. The CDR3 spans 12 residues. CDR1 and CDR2 (germline): SGDLS, YYNGEE. Trimming pared 4 bases from V and 7 bases from J, leaving 9 bases between. The CDR3 DNA reads as TGTGCCAGCAGCTCTCCGGACAACACCATATATTTT. It translates to CASSSPDNTIYF. The variable domain in full, with the rest retrieved from reference TRBV9 and TRBJ1-3, is DSGVTQTPKHLITATGQRVTLRCSPRSGDLSVYWYQQSLDQGLQFLIQYYNGEERAKGNILERFSAQQFPDLHSELNLSSLELGDSALYFCASSSPDNTIYFGEGSWLTVV.

The V call is TRBV25-1, the J call TRBJ1-3; D remains ambiguous. In germline, CDR1 is MGHDK, CDR2 SYGVNS. This CDR3 is 16 amino acids long. Trimming stripped 5 bases from V and 2 bases from J, with 16 bases between. Here the CDR3 reads CASSLEGARPGNTIYF. CDR3 coding DNA: TGTGCCAGCAGTTTAGAGGGAGCTCGGCCTGGAAACACCATATATTTT.

A note on this clonotype: The junction departs from the called germline gene at one end, perhaps through a read error. In DNA, the CDR3 is TGTGCCAGCAGTTTAGCTAGCGGGAGGGCCTGGGAGACCCAGTACTTC. It translates to CASSLASGRAWETQYF. J is TRBJ2-5 and V is TRBV11-1; 12 nucleotides agree with TRBD2. CDR1 is SGHAT and CDR2 is FQDESV in the germline V gene (reference sequence). The CDR3 spans 16 residues. Full variable domain (missing parts from reference TRBV11-1 and TRBJ2-5): EAEVAQSPRYKITEKSQAVAFWCDPISGHATLYWYRQILGQGPELLVQFQDESVVDDSQLPKDRFSAERLKGVDSTLKIQPAELGDSAMYLCASSLASGRAWETQYFGPGTRLLVL.